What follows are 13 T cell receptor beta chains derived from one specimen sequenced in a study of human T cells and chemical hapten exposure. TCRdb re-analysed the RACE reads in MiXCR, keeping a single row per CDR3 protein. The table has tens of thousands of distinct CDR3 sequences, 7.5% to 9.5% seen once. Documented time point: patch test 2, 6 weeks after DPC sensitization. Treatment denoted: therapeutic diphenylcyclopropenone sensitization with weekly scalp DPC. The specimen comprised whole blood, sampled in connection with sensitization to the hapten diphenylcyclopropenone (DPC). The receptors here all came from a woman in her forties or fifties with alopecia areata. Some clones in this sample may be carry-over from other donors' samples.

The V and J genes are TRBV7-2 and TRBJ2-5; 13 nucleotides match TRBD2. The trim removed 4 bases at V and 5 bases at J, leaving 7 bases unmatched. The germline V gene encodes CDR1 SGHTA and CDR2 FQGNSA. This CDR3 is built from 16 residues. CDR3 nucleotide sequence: TGTGCCAGCAGCTCCAGACGGACTAGCGGGAGCGAGACCCAGTACTTC. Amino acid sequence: CASSSRRTSGSETQYF.

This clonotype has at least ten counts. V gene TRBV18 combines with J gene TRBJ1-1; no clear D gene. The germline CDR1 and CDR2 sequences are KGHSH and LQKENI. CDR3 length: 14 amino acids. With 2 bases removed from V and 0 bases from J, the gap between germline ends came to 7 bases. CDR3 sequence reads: CASSPKVMNTEAFF. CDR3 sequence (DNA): TGTGCCAGCTCACCAAAAGTTATGAACACTGAAGCTTTCTTT.

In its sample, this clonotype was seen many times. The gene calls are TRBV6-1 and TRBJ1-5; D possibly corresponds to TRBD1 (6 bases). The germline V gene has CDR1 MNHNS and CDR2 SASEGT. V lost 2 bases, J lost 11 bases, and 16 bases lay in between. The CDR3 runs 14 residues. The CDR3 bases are TGTGCCAGCAGTGAAAGGGGGTCACCCTCAGCCCAGCATTTT. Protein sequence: CASSERGSPSAQHF.

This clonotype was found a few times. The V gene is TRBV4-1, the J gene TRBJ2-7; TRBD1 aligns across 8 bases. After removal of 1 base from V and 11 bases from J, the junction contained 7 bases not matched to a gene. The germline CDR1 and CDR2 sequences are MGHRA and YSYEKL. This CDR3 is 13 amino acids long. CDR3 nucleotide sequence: TGCGCCAGCAGCCAAGTAGGCAGGGGGCGAGAGTACTTC. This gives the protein CASSQVGRGREYF.

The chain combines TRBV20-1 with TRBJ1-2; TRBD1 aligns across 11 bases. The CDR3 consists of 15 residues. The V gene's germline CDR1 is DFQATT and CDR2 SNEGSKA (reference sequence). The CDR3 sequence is CRPIPRDRGCLGYTF. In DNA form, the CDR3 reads TGCAGGCCAATCCCCCGGGACAGGGGGTGTTTGGGCTACACCTTC.

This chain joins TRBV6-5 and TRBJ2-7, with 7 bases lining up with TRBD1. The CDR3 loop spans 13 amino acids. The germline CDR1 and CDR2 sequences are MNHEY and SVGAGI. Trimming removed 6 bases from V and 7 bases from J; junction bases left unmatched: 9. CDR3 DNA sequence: TGTGCCAGCAGAAATACAGGGGAAGCAGAGCAGTACTTC. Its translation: CASRNTGEAEQYF.

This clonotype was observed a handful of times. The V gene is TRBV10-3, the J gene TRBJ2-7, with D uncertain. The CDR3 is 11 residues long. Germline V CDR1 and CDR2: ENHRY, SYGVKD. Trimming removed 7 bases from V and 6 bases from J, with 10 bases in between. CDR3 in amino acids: CAITSSGEQYF. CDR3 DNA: TGTGCCATCACTTCCTCTGGCGAGCAGTACTTC.

CDR3 loop: CASSFQGGGANTGELFF. The DNA for the CDR3 is TGCGCCAGCAGCTTTCAGGGAGGCGGGGCCAACACCGGGGAGCTGTTTTTT. The V and J genes are TRBV5-1 and TRBJ2-2, with a possible D match to TRBD2 (6 bases). Trimming stripped 2 bases from V and 2 bases from J, with 16 bases between. The CDR3 is 17 amino acids. The V gene's germline CDR1 is SGHRS and CDR2 YFSETQ.

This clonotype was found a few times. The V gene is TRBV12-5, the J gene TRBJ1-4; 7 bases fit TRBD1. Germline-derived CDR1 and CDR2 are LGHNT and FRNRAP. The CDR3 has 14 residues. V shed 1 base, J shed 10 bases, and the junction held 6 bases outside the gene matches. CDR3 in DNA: TGTGCTAGTGGTTTGGCCCGACAGGGAGGAAAACTGTTTTTT. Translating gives CASGLARQGGKLFF.

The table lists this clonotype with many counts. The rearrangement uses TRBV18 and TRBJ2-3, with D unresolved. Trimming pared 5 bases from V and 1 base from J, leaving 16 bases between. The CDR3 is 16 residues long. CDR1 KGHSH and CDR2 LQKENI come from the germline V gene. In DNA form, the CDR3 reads TGTGCCAGCTCAACCTATCAGCGCAGTCGCACAGATACGCAGTATTTT. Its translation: CASSTYQRSRTDTQYF.

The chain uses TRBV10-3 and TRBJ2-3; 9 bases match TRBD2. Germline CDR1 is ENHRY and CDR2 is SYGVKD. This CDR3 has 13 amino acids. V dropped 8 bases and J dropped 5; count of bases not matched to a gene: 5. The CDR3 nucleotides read TGTGCCATCGGCGGGGGGGCGGTAGATACGCAGTATTTT. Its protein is CAIGGGAVDTQYF.

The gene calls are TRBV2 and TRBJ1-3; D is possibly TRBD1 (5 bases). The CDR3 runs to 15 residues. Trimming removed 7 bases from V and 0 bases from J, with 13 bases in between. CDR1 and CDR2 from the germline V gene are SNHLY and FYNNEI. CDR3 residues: CASNWDGRSGNTIYF. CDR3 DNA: TGTGCCAGCAATTGGGACGGACGCTCTGGAAACACCATATATTTT.

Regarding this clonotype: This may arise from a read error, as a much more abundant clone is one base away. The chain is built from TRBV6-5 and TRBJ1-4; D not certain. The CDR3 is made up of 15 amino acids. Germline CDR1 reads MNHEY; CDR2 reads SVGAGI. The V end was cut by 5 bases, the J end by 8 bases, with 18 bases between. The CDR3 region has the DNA TGTGCCAGCAGTCACGGTTTGGGAGGGAGAGAAAAACTGTTTTTT. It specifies CASSHGLGGREKLFF.